One and the same sample provided the 5 T cell receptor beta chains below, sequenced in a study of monozygotic twins with inflammatory bowel disease. Reprocessing the 5' RACE reads, TCRdb reports a single entry for every CDR3 protein and omits DNA. This sample contains around 380,000 distinct CDR3 sequences. Sequencing input: blood. Receptor source: a human donor with ulcerative colitis or Crohn's disease, or a healthy co-twin of an affected twin (not recorded which).

This rearrangement joins TRBV5-5 to TRBJ2-3; lacking DNA, the TRBD1 call made by TCRdb goes unchecked. The length of the CDR3 is 16 residues. Germline loops: CDR1 SGHKS, CDR2 YYEKEE (reference sequence). This CDR3 is CASRRGGGRTTDTQYF.

V and J are TRBV9 and TRBJ2-2; the TCRdb D gene call, TRBD1, has no DNA to confirm it. The germline CDR1 and CDR2 sequences are SGDLS and YYNGEE. The CDR3 length is 17 residues. The CDR3 is CASSKPAGASNTGELFF. The full variable domain, rest sourced from reference TRBV9 and TRBJ2-2, is DSGVTQTPKHLITATGQRVTLRCSPRSGDLSVYWYQQSLDQGLQFLIQYYNGEERAKGNILERFSAQQFPDLHSELNLSSLELGDSALYFCASSKPAGASNTGELFFGEGSRLTVL.

The gene calls are TRBV5-1 and TRBJ1-1. Germline values: CDR1 SGHRS, CDR2 YFSETQ. The CDR3 has 14 residues. CDR3 region: CASSQTPERAEAFF.

This chain joins TRBV27 and TRBJ2-2; TCRdb's assignment of TRBD1 cannot be checked, as there is no DNA. Germline lookup yields CDR1 MNHEY and CDR2 SMNVEV (reference sequence). This CDR3 comprises 14 residues. The CDR3 region is CASGDRGLSGELFF.

The chain couples TRBV20-1 to TRBJ1-2; TCRdb lists TRBD1, though no DNA is available to test this call. CDR1 DFQATT and CDR2 SNEGSKA come from the germline V gene (reference sequence). There are 13 residues in the CDR3. The CDR3 protein is CSARGLEGYGYTF.